Listed below are T cell receptor beta chains from one sample, sequenced in a study of T-cell memory formation after mild COVID-19. One entry per CDR3 protein, called by TCRdb with MiXCR from the 5' RACE reads. The table includes 240,000 or so distinct CDR3 sequences, 7.5% to 10% detected once. Sequencing was done on a sample of PBMCs or a T cell subset sorted from them (not recorded which). These receptors all come from a man younger than 35 who had mild COVID-19 (a few samples of this study predate the infection). Cell type and time point are not known. Each CDR3 is given with its conserved first and last residue. The D gene is left open where the match is weak. Part of the rows lack a size; the others show once, few, many or a class for expanded clones.

v_call	d_call	j_call	clone_size	cdr3_nt	cdr3_aa
TRBV7-3	-	TRBJ1-1	many	TGTGCCAGCAGCTTAACGGGGGGCCTGAACACTGAAGCTTTCTTT	CASSLTGGLNTEAFF
TRBV7-3	-	TRBJ1-1	few	TGTGCCAGCAGCTTAATCACCGGCAACACTGAAGCTTTCTTT	CASSLITGNTEAFF
TRBV20-1	-	TRBJ2-1	few	TGCAGTGCCGAGACGGGCATCGAGCAGTTCTTC	CSAETGIEQFF
TRBV7-9	-	TRBJ2-1	-	TGTGCCAGCAGCCCCCGAGTTGAGGGTTTAGCCTACAATGAGCAGTTCTTC	CASSPRVEGLAYNEQFF
TRBV4-1	-	TRBJ2-7	few	TGCGCCAGCAGCCCCCAGATAGGGCGTTCCGAGCAGTACTTC	CASSPQIGRSEQYF
TRBV25-1	-	TRBJ2-1	-	TGTGCCAGCAGTGGACATTCCGAGGGGCCCTACAATGAGCAGTTCTTC	CASSGHSEGPYNEQFF
TRBV28	TRBD2	TRBJ2-1	-	TGTGCCAGCAGTTCCGCAGGGACTAGCGGGGCCAATGAGCAGTTCTTC	CASSSAGTSGANEQFF
TRBV20-1	TRBD1	TRBJ1-1	-	TGCAGTGCAAACAGGGGATCGAGGAACACTGAAGCTTTCTTT	CSANRGSRNTEAFF
TRBV7-9	TRBD2	TRBJ2-2	few	TGTGCCAGCAGCTTATTGCGGGGGGCGAACACTAACCCCGGGGAGCTGTTTTTT	CASSLLRGANTNPGELFF
TRBV24-1	TRBD1	TRBJ1-5	few	TGTGCCACCAGTGGCGGACAGGGGGTAAGTCAGCCCCAGCATTTT	CATSGGQGVSQPQHF
TRBV5-1	-	TRBJ2-7	-	TGCGCCAGCAGCTTGGGGCAGGGGGGACTCGAGCAGTACTTC	CASSLGQGGLEQYF
TRBV9	TRBD1	TRBJ2-4	-	TGTGCCAGCAGCGCCGGGACAGGTGTAACCAAAAACATTCAGTACTTC	CASSAGTGVTKNIQYF
TRBV12-5	-	TRBJ2-7	few	TGTGCTAGTGGCTTAAGGGGACGAAACGAGCAGTACTTC	CASGLRGRNEQYF
TRBV27	TRBD1	TRBJ1-2	-	TGTGCCAGCAGTTTCGGACAGGGCTCCGGCTATGGCTACACCTTC	CASSFGQGSGYGYTF
TRBV20-1	TRBD1	TRBJ1-1	-	TGCAGTGGCAGACAGGGGGGGAACACTGAAGCTTTCTTT	CSGRQGGNTEAFF
TRBV7-2	TRBD1	TRBJ2-2	-	TGTGCCAGCAGCTACGGGACAGGGACCACCGGGGAGCTGTTTTTT	CASSYGTGTTGELFF
TRBV2	-	TRBJ2-5	few	TGTGCCGGCACGGGGGCAGAGACCCAGTACTTC	CAGTGAETQYF
TRBV20-1	-	TRBJ1-5	-	TGCAGTGCTAGAGATCTCGTTAATCAGCCCCAGCATTTT	CSARDLVNQPQHF
TRBV7-2	-	TRBJ1-6	few	TGTGCCAGCAGCTCCGGTACTGATAATTCACCCCTCCACTTT	CASSSGTDNSPLHF
TRBV18	-	TRBJ1-1	few	TGTGCCAGCTCACCACGCGAGGGACAGAACACTGAAGCTTTCTTT	CASSPREGQNTEAFF
TRBV27	-	TRBJ2-7	many	TGTGCCAGCAGTGCCGACAGCTACGAGCAGTACTTC	CASSADSYEQYF
TRBV20-1	-	TRBJ1-1	few	TGCAGTGCTAGAGAACCCAGGGTCAGAACTGAAGCTTTCTTT	CSAREPRVRTEAFF
TRBV7-9	-	TRBJ1-2	-	TGTGCCAGCAGCGCCTACCGGACGGCGGCTAACTATGGCTACACCTTC	CASSAYRTAANYGYTF
TRBV6-5	-	TRBJ1-1	few	TGTGCCAGCAGTTACTCGAAGCACATGAACACTGAAGCTTTCTTT	CASSYSKHMNTEAFF
TRBV3-1	-	TRBJ2-1	-	TGTGCCAGCAGCCAAGGGGAATACGGTGAGCAGTTCTTC	CASSQGEYGEQFF